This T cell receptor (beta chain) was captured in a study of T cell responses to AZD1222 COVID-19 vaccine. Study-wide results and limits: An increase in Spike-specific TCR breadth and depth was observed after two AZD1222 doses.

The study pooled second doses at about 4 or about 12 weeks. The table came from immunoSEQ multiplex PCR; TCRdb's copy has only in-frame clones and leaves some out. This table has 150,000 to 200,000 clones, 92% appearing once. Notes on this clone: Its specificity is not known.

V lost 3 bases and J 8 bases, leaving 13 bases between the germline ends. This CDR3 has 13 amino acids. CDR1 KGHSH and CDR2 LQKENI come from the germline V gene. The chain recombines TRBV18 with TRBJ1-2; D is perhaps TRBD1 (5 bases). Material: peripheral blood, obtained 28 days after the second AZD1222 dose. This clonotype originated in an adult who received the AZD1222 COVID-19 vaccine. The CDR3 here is CASSPGTGWGYTF. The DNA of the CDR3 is TGTGCCAGCTCACCGGGGACTGGATGGGGCTACACCTTC.